These 31 T cell receptor beta chains came from one sample sequenced in a study of cytomegalovirus exposure and HLA in healthy donors. PCR involved 60 Vbeta and 13 Jbeta primers. Data came from immunoSEQ multiplex PCR; TCRdb stores just in-frame clones and leaves some out. The sample shows about 55,000 clones, 65% to 80% of them seen only once. The material sequenced was PBMCs. These receptors came from a female donor in good health and CMV-seronegative.

The genes are TRBV29-1 and TRBJ2-5; 12 bases fit TRBD2. The J call may be in error: the DNA end matches TRBJ2-7 better. Germline V gives CDR1 SQVTM, CDR2 ANQGSEA. CDR3 size: 14 residues. CDR3 in DNA: TGCAGCGTCGTTCTAGCGGGAGGGCCCAGCGAGCAGTACTTC. This sequence encodes CSVVLAGGPSEQYF.

The chain uses TRBV6-6 and TRBJ2-7; D possibly corresponds to TRBD1 (6 bases). Trimming stripped 6 bases from V and 4 bases from J, with 16 bases between. Germline loops: CDR1 MNHNY, CDR2 SVGAGI (reference sequence). The CDR3 is 14 amino acids. The DNA for the CDR3 is TGTGCCAGCAGCTCCGGGACACCCACTTACGAGCAGTACTTC. Translating gives CASSSGTPTYEQYF.

V usage is TRBV9 and J usage is TRBJ2-3, with 9 nucleotides matching TRBD2. Germline lookup yields CDR1 SGDLS and CDR2 YYNGEE. V trimming: 0 bases; J trimming: 1 base; junction bases outside the gene matches: 3. This CDR3 comprises 16 residues. CDR3 sequence reads: CASSVEERGGTDTQYF. Here the CDR3 DNA reads TGTGCCAGCAGCGTAGAGGAGCGGGGGGGCACAGATACGCAGTATTTT.

The V call is TRBV4-2, the J call TRBJ2-1, with 7 positions matching TRBD2. The CDR3 totals 18 residues. V shed 1 base, J shed 0 bases, and the junction held 9 bases outside the gene matches. The germline gives CDR1 LGHNA, CDR2 YNFKEQ. The DNA of the CDR3 is TGTGCCAGCAGCCAAGGGGATAACGGGGGGACCTCCTACAATGAGCAGTTCTTC. It is translated as CASSQGDNGGTSYNEQFF.

The rearrangement joins TRBV30 to TRBJ1-1; 8 bases fit TRBD1. CDR1 is GTSNPN, CDR2 SVGIG, per germline (reference sequence). This CDR3 contains 13 residues. Trimming removed 2 bases from V and 3 bases from J; junction bases left unmatched: 2. The DNA of the CDR3 is TGTGCCTGGAGTACGACAGGGGACACTGAAGCTTTCTTT. Translating gives CAWSTTGDTEAFF.

This clone was observed a few times. This chain joins TRBV7-8 and TRBJ2-7; 8 positions match TRBD2. With V trimmed by 2 bases and J by 2 bases, 8 bases remained unmatched. From germline, CDR1 is SGHVS and CDR2 FQNEAQ. CDR3 size: 16 residues. The CDR3 sequence: CASSLFASGLTYEQYF. DNA of the CDR3: TGTGCCAGCAGCTTATTTGCTAGCGGGCTAACCTACGAGCAGTACTTC.

The CDR3, as DNA: TGTGCCAGCAGCTTGGGTCGGGGGAGGGGTCGGACCGGGGAGCTGTTTTTT. It encodes CASSLGRGRGRTGELFF. V gene TRBV11-3 combines with J gene TRBJ2-2, with 7 bases that match TRBD2. There are 17 residues in the CDR3. The ends lost 3 bases at V and 5 bases at J; junction bases unmatched: 12. Germline values: CDR1 SGHNT, CDR2 YENEEA.

The table lists this clone with a few counts. This sequence joins TRBV5-8 and TRBJ2-5; D call uncertain. From germline, CDR1 is SGHTS and CDR2 YDEGEE. CDR3 size: 15 residues. The ends were cut back, 0 bases at V and 3 bases at J, with 12 bases in the middle. The CDR3 sequence: CASSLGNRVEETQYF. The CDR3 DNA sequence: TGTGCCAGCAGCTTGGGCAACAGAGTCGAAGAGACCCAGTACTTC.

The chain couples TRBV30 to TRBJ1-5; 7 bases agree with TRBD1. The CDR3 covers 16 residues. Germline loops: CDR1 GTSNPN, CDR2 SVGIG (reference sequence). V lost 0 bases to trimming and J lost 0 bases; unmatched junction nucleotides: 5. Here the CDR3 DNA reads TGTGCCTGGAGTGTAGGGACAGCAGGTAGCAATCAGCCCCAGCATTTT. The encoded protein is CAWSVGTAGSNQPQHF.

This chain joins TRBV28 and TRBJ1-5, with D hard to call. This CDR3 region has 12 residues. V was shortened by 11 bases and J by 1 base, with 9 bases between the two germline ends. The V gene's germline CDR1 is MDHEN and CDR2 SYDVKM. The CDR3 bases are TGTGCCCGATCTAGGAGCAATCAGCCCCAGCATTTT. Its protein is CARSRSNQPQHF.

The chain links TRBV18 to TRBJ2-1; D might be TRBD2 (5 bases). V dropped 5 bases and J dropped 0 bases, with 14 bases sitting between them. The CDR3 has 16 amino acids. Germline loops: CDR1 KGHSH, CDR2 LQKENI. CDR3 residues: CASSSGYESSYNEQFF. The CDR3 DNA follows: TGTGCCAGCTCAAGCGGCTACGAGAGCTCCTACAATGAGCAGTTCTTC.

This chain links TRBV7-8 with TRBJ2-2; TRBD2 matches at 9 bases. V gave up 4 bases and J gave up 4 bases; unmatched junction bases: 10. The V gene's germline CDR1 is SGHVS and CDR2 FQNEAQ. The CDR3 length is 17 residues. CDR3 bases: TGTGCCAGCAGCTCTAATATAGCGGGAGAGGCCACCGGGGAGCTGTTTTTT. It is translated as CASSSNIAGEATGELFF.

The chain couples TRBV7-9 to TRBJ1-2, with 8 nucleotides matching TRBD1. Unmatched junction bases numbered 7, after V lost 7 bases and J lost 6 bases. The CDR3 contains 13 residues. Germline CDR1 and CDR2: SEHNR and FQNEAQ (reference sequence). The DNA for the CDR3 is TGTGCCAGCAACCCGGGACAGGACAATGGCTACACCTTC. Translation gives CASNPGQDNGYTF.

The rearrangement joins TRBV5-1 to TRBJ2-7; 11 bases fit TRBD2. CDR3 size: 18 residues. Germline CDR1 SGHRS, CDR2 YFSETQ. After removal of 0 bases from V and 3 bases from J, the junction contained 11 bases not matched to a gene. CDR3 coding DNA: TGCGCCAGCAGCTTGGTAGGACTAGCGGGCAGGGGGAGCTACGAGCAGTACTTC. Translation gives CASSLVGLAGRGSYEQYF.

Here the CDR3 DNA reads TGTGCCAGCTCTCTCTTTTCAAACCCCTACGAGCAGTACTTC. Encoded protein: CASSLFSNPYEQYF. The chain couples TRBV28 to TRBJ2-5; no definite D call. The end of the DNA fits TRBJ2-7 better, so the J call may be wrong. The CDR3 is made up of 14 amino acids. Germline V gene sequence: CDR1 MDHEN, CDR2 SYDVKM.

The rearrangement uses TRBV19 and TRBJ2-1; TRBD2 agrees at 12 bases. J was trimmed by 9 bases and V by 10 bases; bases with no gene match: 13. Germline values: CDR1 LNHDA, CDR2 SQIVND (reference sequence). The CDR3 sequence is 15 residues long. For the CDR3, the DNA is TGTGCCACTTCCTTTGGGCTAGCGGGAGGGGGTGAGCAGTTCTTC. As protein: CATSFGLAGGGEQFF. The whole variable domain, filled in from reference TRBV19 and TRBJ2-1, reads DGGITQSPKYLFRKEGQNVTLSCEQNLNHDAMYWYRQDPGQGLRLIYYSQIVNDFQKGDIAEGYSVSREKKESFPLTVTSAQKNPTAFYLCATSFGLAGGGEQFFGPGTRLTVL.

This rearrangement joins TRBV6-5 to TRBJ2-7, with 8 bases aligning to TRBD1. V lost 6 bases and J lost 4; bases outside the gene matches: 8. In germline, CDR1 is MNHEY, CDR2 SVGAGI. The CDR3 runs to 14 residues. The CDR3 reads CASSLGQGPYEQYF. CDR3 bases: TGTGCCAGCAGCCTAGGACAGGGTCCTTACGAGCAGTACTTC.

This clone was detected a few times. The V gene is TRBV6-6, the J gene TRBJ2-2, with D perhaps TRBD1 (6 bases). CDR3 size: 13 residues. V was pared by 3 bases and J by 12 bases, with 14 bases between. Germline CDR1 is MNHNY and CDR2 is SVGAGI (reference sequence). DNA of the CDR3: TGTGCCAGCAGTTATGAGGGGCAGGGGAAGCTGTTTTTT. Protein product: CASSYEGQGKLFF.

This chain joins TRBV9 and TRBJ1-2, with TRBD1 matching 7 bases. Germline V lookup: CDR1 SGDLS, CDR2 YYNGEE. J gave up 7 bases and V 2 bases, and 8 bases lay outside the gene matches. The length of the CDR3 is 14 residues. The CDR3 bases are TGTGCCAGCAGCGTCACAGGGGCCATTGGTGGCTACACCTTC. It translates to CASSVTGAIGGYTF.

The chain recombines TRBV15 with TRBJ1-1; D unclear. V was trimmed by 3 bases and J by 8 bases, leaving 13 bases between them. This CDR3 contains 13 residues. Germline values: CDR1 LNHNV, CDR2 YYDKDF (reference sequence). Written as DNA, the CDR3 is TGTGCCACCAGCAGCTTCAACGGACTGGAAGCTTTCTTT. Translating gives CATSSFNGLEAFF.

This chain connects TRBV28 to TRBJ1-5; no firm D call. This CDR3 has 15 residues. CDR1 is MDHEN, CDR2 SYDVKM, per germline. V shed 6 bases and J shed 6 bases, with 18 bases lying between them. The CDR3 DNA sequence: TGTGCCAGCAGCCCTCAAGGCTTAGGGAGTCAGCCCCAGCATTTT. This translates into CASSPQGLGSQPQHF.

The chain is built from TRBV6-1 and TRBJ2-7; 9 bases agree with TRBD1. Germline V gene sequence: CDR1 MNHNS, CDR2 SASEGT. The CDR3 has 15 amino acids. With V trimmed by 6 bases and J by 2 bases, 8 bases remained unmatched. The CDR3 here is CASRVEQGATYEQYF. CDR3 in DNA: TGTGCCAGCAGAGTGGAACAGGGGGCTACCTACGAGCAGTACTTC.

The V gene is TRBV29-1, the J gene TRBJ2-1, with 8 bases matching TRBD1. The length of the CDR3 is 15 residues. CDR1 SQVTM and CDR2 ANQGSEA come from the germline V gene. V was clipped by 6 bases and J by 7 bases; unmatched bases: 14. The CDR3 DNA sequence: TGCAGCGTCGATTCAACAGGGGGTGATAGGAATGAGCAGTTCTTC. Translation: CSVDSTGGDRNEQFF.

In regard to this clone: Other DNA variants within this sample encode the same CDR3. J is TRBJ1-2 and V is TRBV15; possible D gene TRBD1, 6 bases. CDR1 and CDR2 (germline): LNHNV, YYDKDF (reference sequence). Between the trimmed V and J ends, which lost 0 bases and 8 bases, there was a span of 7 bases. CDR3 length: 12 residues. This CDR3 is CATSRDQGGYTF. The CDR3 DNA reads TGTGCCACCAGCAGAGATCAGGGGGGCTACACCTTC.

This rearrangement joins TRBV13 to TRBJ2-7; 7 bases are a match to TRBD1. CDR1 PRHDT and CDR2 FYEKMQ come from the germline V gene (reference sequence). V lost 4 bases, J lost 2 bases, and 5 bases stayed unmatched. The CDR3 runs to 14 residues. CDR3 nucleotide sequence: TGTGCCAGCAGCTCGTCAGACAGGGCCTACGAGCAGTACTTC. It codes for CASSSSDRAYEQYF.

V gene TRBV7-7 combines with J gene TRBJ2-2, with TRBD2 identical over 10 bases. The CDR3 totals 16 residues. The V gene end was trimmed by 5 bases and the J gene end by 5 bases; junction bases not matched to a gene: 8. Looked up from germline, CDR1 is SSHAT and CDR2 is FNYEAQ (reference sequence). CDR3 amino acids: CASSPSVAGGTGELFF. DNA for the CDR3: TGTGCCAGCAGCCCCTCCGTAGCGGGAGGTACCGGGGAGCTGTTTTTT.

The rearrangement uses TRBV5-1 and TRBJ2-2; D is possibly TRBD2 (5 bases). Germline V lookup: CDR1 SGHRS, CDR2 YFSETQ. Trimming took 5 bases from V and 1 from J, leaving 12 bases between them. This CDR3 spans 15 amino acids. The CDR3 bases are TGCGCCAGCAGTGTGCAGGCGGGGAACACCGGGGAGCTGTTTTTT. Its protein product is CASSVQAGNTGELFF.

This clone was picked up one time. The chain recombines TRBV4-2 with TRBJ2-3; D call uncertain. V lost 0 bases and J lost 2, with 6 bases in between. From germline, CDR1 is LGHNA and CDR2 YNFKEQ. The length of the CDR3 is 14 residues. The CDR3 sequence: CASSQDHFTDTQYF. The CDR3 region has the DNA TGTGCCAGCAGCCAAGACCACTTCACAGATACGCAGTATTTT.

The CDR3 reads CASSWGPTGGGTEAFF. The DNA for the CDR3 is TGTGCCAGCAGCTGGGGACCGACAGGGGGAGGGACTGAAGCTTTCTTT. The rearrangement uses TRBV5-6 and TRBJ1-1; 9 bases match TRBD1. CDR3 length equals 16 residues. J lost 5 bases, V lost 3 bases, and 11 bases had no gene match. Germline-derived CDR1 and CDR2 are SGHDT and YYEEEE.

The chain has TRBV29-1 and TRBJ1-5, with D possibly matching TRBD1 (6 bases). The CDR3 totals 14 residues. In germline, CDR1 is SQVTM, CDR2 ANQGSEA. V was pared by 6 bases and J by 1 base, with 13 bases between. The CDR3 here is CSVGTRGSNQPQHF. CDR3 DNA: TGCAGCGTGGGGACAAGGGGAAGCAATCAGCCCCAGCATTTT.

V and J are TRBV9 and TRBJ2-3; 9 bases line up with TRBD2. Trimming removed 0 bases from V and 2 bases from J; junction bases left unmatched: 10. Germline loops: CDR1 SGDLS, CDR2 YYNGEE. The CDR3 is 18 residues long. This CDR3 reads CASSVAMGGGGATDTQYF. DNA of the CDR3: TGTGCCAGCAGCGTAGCTATGGGCGGCGGGGGGGCCACAGATACGCAGTATTTT.